This entry features one T cell receptor beta chain sequence. The sample originates from a study of blood T cell repertoires in COVID-19. About the study: COVID-19 samples from acute and convalescent phases originated in the United States, Italy and Spain. Nucleic acid was either cDNA or gDNA, and it came from T cells, B-cell-depleted T cells, or PBMCs.

Original processing methods: Estimates of nucleated cell counts were drawn from the amplification of reference gene primers. The protocol was immunoSEQ multiplex PCR, while the TCRdb copy is restricted to in-frame clones and leaves out a portion. The V and J calls and clone size come from that table; D and trimming were worked out from the DNA. The sample lists around 200,000 clones, 70% to 90% occurring once. Looked up from germline, CDR1 is SEHNR and CDR2 is FQNEAQ (reference sequence). This CDR3 region has 15 residues. V lost 4 bases and J 4 bases, leaving 16 bases between the germline ends. The TCR originated in a young woman who had recovered from COVID-19. Sequenced material: peripheral blood. This rearrangement joins TRBV7-9 to TRBJ2-5; tentatively, D is TRBD2 (5 bases). CDR3 residues: CASSSLAGLSETQYF. CDR3 sequence (DNA): TGTGCCAGCAGCTCCCTCGCCGGACTCTCAGAGACCCAGTACTTC.